This T cell receptor beta chain was sequenced for a study of blood T cell repertoires in COVID-19. Turning to the study itself: Samples taken during acute and convalescent COVID-19 were collected in the United States, Italy and Spain. From T cells, B-cell-depleted T cells, or PBMCs came the material, which was cDNA or gDNA.

Authors' methods: Using reference gene primer amplification, nucleated cell counts were estimated. Clones were read by immunoSEQ multiplex PCR, and TCRdb kept only the in-frame ones, dropping some. The V and J calls and clone size were taken over from that table, and D and trimming were inferred from the DNA. Of some 210,000 clones listed, roughly 82% are singletons. Per germline, CDR1 SGDLS and CDR2 YYNGEE. The ends lost 3 bases at V and 2 bases at J; junction bases unmatched: 4. This CDR3 region has 15 residues. This clone was observed a few times. Material: peripheral blood. The receptor comes from a woman between 35 and 50 years old with acute or convalescent COVID-19. J is TRBJ2-7 and V is TRBV9, with TRBD2 matching 11 bases. This chain's CDR3 is CASSAGLAGTYEQYF. CDR3 in DNA: TGTGCCAGCAGCGCCGGACTAGCGGGTACCTACGAGCAGTACTTC. Complete variable domain (other parts from reference TRBV9 and TRBJ2-7): DSGVTQTPKHLITATGQRVTLRCSPRSGDLSVYWYQQSLDQGLQFLIQYYNGEERAKGNILERFSAQQFPDLHSELNLSSLELGDSALYFCASSAGLAGTYEQYFGPGTRLTVT.